The clone carrying this T cell receptor (beta chain) has only a few counts. This specimen comes from a study of blood T cells in healthy people across ages. The authors ran a second PCR of roughly 6 to 12 cycles using a sample-barcoded 5' primer and a J-beta primer mix. Each CDR3 protein is one row after TCRdb ran MiXCR on the 5' RACE reads. The sample contains hundreds of thousands of distinct CDR3 sequences, 25% to 35% of which appear only once. Germline lookup yields CDR1 MDHEN and CDR2 SYDVKM. CDR3 length: 14 amino acids. Trimming removed 4 bases from V and 13 bases from J, with 17 bases in between.

Sequencing input: blood. The clonotype was recovered from a woman aged 80 or older in good health. The chain carries TRBV28 and TRBJ1-6; no reliable D call. As DNA, the CDR3 is TGTGCCAGCAGTTCGACCCTCGCAAGAAATCCCCTCCACTTT. The encoded protein is CASSSTLARNPLHF.